This T cell receptor beta chain is drawn from a study of T-cell memory formation after mild COVID-19. Broader study findings: CD4+ clones that contracted lay mainly in CM and EM; CD8+ ones lay in EMRA.

The V end lost 4 bases, the J end lost 1 base, and 11 bases lay between the germline ends. The CDR3 totals 14 residues. CDR1 and CDR2 (germline): SQVTM, ANQGSEA. The 5'RACE method, run with constant-segment primers, produced TCR alpha and TCR beta cDNA libraries (carrying sample barcodes and UMIs). TCRdb reanalysed the 5' RACE reads using MiXCR and keeps one entry per CDR3 protein. The repertoire holds hundreds of thousands of distinct CDR3 sequences, 15% to 20% seen once, with more than 20% in the top ten. This clonotype showed up many times. The antigen is not known. This clonotype originated in a man aged 18 to 29 who had mild COVID-19 (a few samples of this study predate the infection). Cell type and time point are not known. What was sequenced was PBMCs or a T cell subset sorted from them (not recorded which). The rearrangement links TRBV29-1 to TRBJ2-1, with D possibly being TRBD2 (6 bases). The CDR3 DNA reads as TGCAGCGTTGGGTCGCGGGGTTCCTACAATGAGCAGTTCTTC. Amino acid sequence: CSVGSRGSYNEQFF.